A single sample is the source of the 31 T cell receptor beta chains below, sequenced in a study of blood T cell repertoires in COVID-19 (dated by TCRdb to about 2020). Preparation of the library involved the immunoSEQ multiplex PCR assay. In its TCRdb copy, this immuneACCESS table keeps in-frame sequences only and misses some clones. Where compared with another copy, unresolved V genes explain less than half of these, and the others have no known cause. The sample table holds some 46,000 clones, of which approximately 83% were seen once. Of the sample, around 33% is held by the ten largest clones. The sequencing sample was made of peripheral blood. The receptors were sampled from a woman of 80 years or more with COVID-19, enrolled during active disease.

The genes are TRBV12-3 or TRBV12-4 and TRBJ1-1; D not resolved. The CDR3 has 12 residues. The V end lost 0 bases, the J end lost 7 bases, and 6 bases lay between the germline ends. In DNA form, the CDR3 reads TGTGCCAGCAGTTTAGCGAGGGATGAAGCTTTCTTT. Protein: CASSLARDEAFF.

CDR3 amino acids: CASSGGARGSGANVLTF. As DNA, the CDR3 is TGTGCCAGCAGTGGGGGTGCCAGGGGCTCTGGGGCCAACGTCCTGACTTTC. V and J are TRBV2 and TRBJ2-6; TRBD1 might be the D (6 bases). There are 17 residues in the CDR3. Trimming cost V 4 bases and J 0 bases, with 13 bases left between them. The germline V gene has CDR1 SNHLY and CDR2 FYNNEI.

The V gene is TRBV7-9, the J gene TRBJ2-7; 10 positions match TRBD1. The CDR3 extends over 14 amino acids. The V gene's germline CDR1 is SEHNR and CDR2 FQNEAQ (reference sequence). V shed 5 bases and J 6 bases; nucleotides not matched to a gene: 7. The CDR3, as DNA: TGTGCCAGCAGCCATTCGACAGGGGGCAGCGAGCAGTACTTC. This encodes CASSHSTGGSEQYF. The full variable domain, completed using reference TRBV7-9 and TRBJ2-7, is DTGVSQNPRHKITKRGQNVTFRCDPISEHNRLYWYRQTLGQGPEFLTYFQNEAQLEKSRLLSDRFSAERPKGSFSTLEIQRTEQGDSAMYLCASSHSTGGSEQYFGPGTRLTVT.

The gene calls are TRBV10-3 and TRBJ1-2; maybe TRBD1 (6 bases). Germline assignment: CDR1 ENHRY and CDR2 SYGVKD. The CDR3 length is 14 residues. The V end lost 4 bases, the J end lost 4 bases, and 13 bases lay between the germline ends. The CDR3 nucleotides are TGTGCCATCAGTGCAGGGGAGGGGACCTATGGCTACACCTTC. Amino acid sequence: CAISAGEGTYGYTF.

The chain is built from TRBV3-1 (or the pseudogene TRBV3-2) and TRBJ2-7; 7 bases align to TRBD1. The J segment lost 4 bases and the V segment lost 4 bases, leaving 7 bases of the junction unmatched. Per germline, CDR1 LGHDT and CDR2 YNNKEL (reference sequence). This CDR3 contains 14 residues. This CDR3 is CASSRQGSGYEQYF. The CDR3 nucleotides are TGTGCCAGCAGCCGACAGGGTTCGGGGTACGAGCAGTACTTC.

This clone showed up just once. The chain has TRBV12-3 or TRBV12-4 and TRBJ1-6, with D perhaps matching TRBD1 (5 bases). The CDR3 sequence is 13 residues long. V was trimmed by 5 bases and J by 10 bases, leaving 12 bases between them. The chain's CDR3 is CASSKRTISPLHF. As DNA, the CDR3 is TGTGCCAGCAGTAAAAGGACAATCTCACCCCTCCACTTT.

This sequence joins TRBV19 and TRBJ1-1; D gene unclear. CDR3 length: 14 amino acids. The V and J ends lost 7 bases and 0 bases respectively, with 12 bases between them. Germline loops: CDR1 LNHDA, CDR2 SQIVND (reference sequence). The CDR3 is CASTATRMNTEAFF. The CDR3 nucleotides read TGTGCCAGTACAGCGACCCGAATGAACACTGAAGCTTTCTTT.

The chain employs TRBV18 and TRBJ1-1; 7 bases are shared with TRBD1. The CDR3 is made up of 17 amino acids. Germline assignment: CDR1 KGHSH and CDR2 LQKENI. J lost 0 bases, V lost 2 bases, and 9 bases had no gene match. In DNA form, the CDR3 reads TGTGCCAGCTCACCAAGGGCAGGGGGATACATGAACACTGAAGCTTTCTTT. Translated: CASSPRAGGYMNTEAFF.

The J gene is TRBJ2-7, the V gene TRBV19; TRBD1 aligns across 7 bases. With V trimmed by 1 base and J by 3 bases, 3 bases remained unmatched. This CDR3 is built from 14 residues. CDR1 and CDR2 from the germline V gene are LNHDA and SQIVND (reference sequence). This chain's CDR3 is CASSIGRTGYEQYF. The CDR3 nucleotides read TGTGCCAGTAGTATAGGGAGGACAGGCTACGAGCAGTACTTC.

The V call is TRBV4-1, the J call TRBJ2-3; 9 bases align to TRBD2. CDR3 length: 16 residues. V shed 4 bases, J shed 5 bases, and the junction held 10 bases outside the gene matches. Germline assignment: CDR1 MGHRA and CDR2 YSYEKL. CDR3 coding DNA: TGCGCCAGCAGCCCCGGGCCTAGCGGGAAAGGAGATACGCAGTATTTT. Its translation: CASSPGPSGKGDTQYF.

The count of this clone is one. The chain has TRBV7-2 and TRBJ2-5; 9 nucleotides line up with TRBD2. V lost 1 base, J lost 5 bases, and 5 bases stayed unmatched. Germline V gives CDR1 SGHTA, CDR2 FQGNSA. This CDR3 is 15 amino acids long. The CDR3 reads CASSLGAGGGETQYF. The DNA of the CDR3 is TGTGCCAGCAGCTTAGGAGCGGGGGGCGGGGAGACCCAGTACTTC.

The genes are TRBV6-1 and TRBJ1-6, with D possibly TRBD1 on 6 matching bases. Germline V gene sequence: CDR1 MNHNS, CDR2 SASEGT. CDR3 length: 15 amino acids. V was pared by 3 bases and J by 4 bases, with 10 bases between. As DNA, the CDR3 is TGTGCCAGCAGTGAGTTCGGACAGTATAATTCACCCCTCCACTTT. Translation: CASSEFGQYNSPLHF.

V is TRBV11-2 and J is TRBJ2-1; 13 bases fit TRBD2. Trimming removed 0 bases from V and 8 bases from J; junction bases left unmatched: 10. Looked up from germline, CDR1 is SGHAT and CDR2 is FQNNGV. This CDR3 contains 18 residues. CDR3 bases: TGTGCCAGCAGCTTAGATACTAGCGGGAGGGGAAATAGCGATGAGCAGTTCTTC. This gives the protein CASSLDTSGRGNSDEQFF.

This sequence joins TRBV5-1 and TRBJ2-5; TRBD2 agrees at 8 bases. The CDR3 is made up of 16 amino acids. J gave up 2 bases and V 2 bases, and 8 bases lay outside the gene matches. Germline CDR1 SGHRS, CDR2 YFSETQ. As DNA, the CDR3 is TGCGCCAGCAGCTTTAGTCCAGCGGGAGAACAAGAGACCCAGTACTTC. Translating gives CASSFSPAGEQETQYF.

This CDR3 is CASSLVSTYTEAFF. CDR3 DNA: TGTGCCAGCAGCCTAGTGAGCACCTACACTGAAGCTTTCTTT. The rearrangement links TRBV7-9 to TRBJ1-1, with no clear D. Trimming took 5 bases from V and 3 from J, leaving 13 bases between them. Germline V lookup: CDR1 SEHNR, CDR2 FQNEAQ (reference sequence). The CDR3 length is 14 residues.

The gene calls are TRBV2 and TRBJ2-1; tentatively, D is TRBD2 (5 bases). Germline V CDR1 and CDR2: SNHLY, FYNNEI. The CDR3 is 14 residues long. V gave up 2 bases and J gave up 8 bases, with 13 bases separating them. The CDR3 DNA is TGTGCCAGCAGTGAATCTAGCCTCACCGATGAGCAGTTCTTC. Translating it yields CASSESSLTDEQFF.

The chain employs TRBV29-1 and TRBJ2-1, with 11 bases identical to TRBD2. Trimming at V came to 5 bases and at J to 3 bases, leaving 3 bases not matched to a gene. This CDR3 comprises 14 residues. Per germline, CDR1 SQVTM and CDR2 ANQGSEA. CDR3 in amino acids: CSVPGTSGYNEQFF. In DNA form, the CDR3 reads TGCAGCGTTCCCGGGACTAGCGGCTACAATGAGCAGTTCTTC.

In DNA, the CDR3 is TGCGCCAGCAGCCCATCAACAGGGAATGGAAACACCATATATTTT. This encodes CASSPSTGNGNTIYF. V is TRBV5-1 and J is TRBJ1-3; TRBD1 might be the D (6 bases). V was clipped by 4 bases and J by 3 bases, with 14 bases between them. Germline V CDR1 and CDR2: SGHRS, YFSETQ. This CDR3 spans 15 amino acids. The full variable domain, rest sourced from reference TRBV5-1 and TRBJ1-3, is KAGVTQTPRYLIKTRGQQVTLSCSPISGHRSVSWYQQTPGQGLQFLFEYFSETQRNKGNFPGRFSGRQFSNSRSEMNVSTLELGDSALYLCASSPSTGNGNTIYFGEGSWLTVV.

The chain carries TRBV6-5 and TRBJ2-1, with 8 positions matching TRBD2. V gave up 4 bases and J gave up 7 bases; unmatched junction bases: 6. The CDR3 has 14 amino acids. Germline CDR1 reads MNHEY; CDR2 reads SVGAGI. The CDR3: CASSLRREANEQFF. The DNA for the CDR3 is TGTGCCAGCAGTTTAAGGCGGGAGGCAAATGAGCAGTTCTTC.

The chain has TRBV6-5 and TRBJ1-1, with D possibly being TRBD1 (5 bases). This CDR3 has 12 residues. V was cut by 4 bases and J by 9 bases, with 12 bases left in between. From germline, CDR1 is MNHEY and CDR2 SVGAGI. CDR3 amino acids: CASSSGWRQAFF. The CDR3 DNA follows: TGTGCCAGCAGTTCAGGGTGGCGTCAAGCTTTCTTT.

CDR3: CASSPVQGLRGYTF. In DNA form, the CDR3 reads TGTGCCAGCAGTCCCGTACAGGGCCTTCGTGGCTACACCTTC. The V call is TRBV28, the J call TRBJ1-2; perhaps TRBD1 as D (6 bases). Germline V gene lookup returns CDR1 MDHEN and CDR2 SYDVKM. The CDR3 spans 14 residues. V dropped 5 bases and J dropped 7 bases, with 17 bases sitting between them.

CDR3 residues: CASSLEQANQPQHF. The CDR3 region has the DNA TGTGCCAGCAGCTTAGAACAGGCTAATCAGCCCCAGCATTTT. This chain links TRBV7-2 with TRBJ1-5, with D perhaps TRBD1 (5 bases). CDR3 length: 14 residues. Deletions cut 1 base from V and 4 bases from J, with 8 bases between. The V gene's germline CDR1 is SGHTA and CDR2 FQGNSA.

J is TRBJ1-2 and V is TRBV7-2, with 10 bases lining up with TRBD1. Germline V gives CDR1 SGHTA, CDR2 FQGNSA. The CDR3 consists of 17 residues. V gave up 4 bases and J gave up 4 bases; unmatched junction bases: 12. CDR3 DNA sequence: TGTGCCAGCAGCTCGGCCCGGGACAGGGGCGGTGGCTATGGCTACACCTTC. This sequence encodes CASSSARDRGGGYGYTF.

This clone was observed a few times. J is TRBJ1-6 and V is TRBV19, with 7 bases that match TRBD1. Germline-derived CDR1 and CDR2 are LNHDA and SQIVND (reference sequence). After removal of 4 bases from V and 5 bases from J, the junction contained 5 bases not matched to a gene. The CDR3 has 15 residues. The CDR3 loop is CASSTAGTDNSPLHF. In DNA form, the CDR3 reads TGTGCCAGTAGTACAGCTGGGACAGATAATTCACCCCTCCACTTT.

This chain links TRBV6-1 with TRBJ1-2; TRBD1 might be the D (5 bases). The CDR3 has 16 amino acids. Germline V gene data show CDR1 as MNHNS and CDR2 as SASEGT. The V and J ends lost 4 bases and 2 bases respectively, with 17 bases between them. The CDR3 region has the DNA TGTGCCAGCAGTGCCCTACTAGGGGACTTAAACTATGGCTACACCTTC. Its protein product is CASSALLGDLNYGYTF.

A single count supports this clone. The chain joins TRBV18 to TRBJ2-2, with D possibly TRBD2 on 6 matching bases. CDR3 size: 15 residues. Germline V gene lookup returns CDR1 KGHSH and CDR2 LQKENI. V was cut by 3 bases and J by 3 bases, with 11 bases left in between. The CDR3 DNA reads as TGTGCCAGCTCACCCGCGGGACCTTACACCGGGGAGCTGTTTTTT. Encoded protein: CASSPAGPYTGELFF.

The chain combines TRBV19 with TRBJ1-1, with 9 bases aligning to TRBD1. The CDR3 has 15 residues. V was clipped by 4 bases and J by 1 base; unmatched bases: 4. Germline CDR1 and CDR2: LNHDA and SQIVND (reference sequence). CDR3 sequence reads: CASSTDRGRNTEAFF. CDR3 DNA sequence: TGTGCCAGTAGTACGGACAGGGGTCGGAACACTGAAGCTTTCTTT.

The rearrangement links TRBV6-5 to TRBJ1-1; D is possibly TRBD1 (5 bases). The CDR3 length is 13 residues. Between the trimmed V and J ends, which lost 6 bases and 4 bases, there was a span of 12 bases. CDR1 and CDR2 from the germline V gene are MNHEY and SVGAGI. In DNA, the CDR3 is TGTGCCAGCAGGGGGGGTCAGGGCACTGAAGCTTTCTTT. Its protein product is CASRGGQGTEAFF.

This chain links TRBV6-5 with TRBJ1-4; TRBD1 might be the D (5 bases). Trimming took off 5 bases at V and 6 bases at J, with 13 bases between the two ends. Germline values: CDR1 MNHEY, CDR2 SVGAGI. The CDR3 sequence is 14 residues long. The CDR3 sequence is CASSPRQTDEKLFF. CDR3 in DNA: TGTGCCAGCAGTCCGCGACAGACGGATGAAAAACTGTTTTTT.

V is TRBV5-1 and J is TRBJ1-4, with D unclear. CDR1 is SGHRS, CDR2 YFSETQ, per germline. The ends were cut back, 2 bases at V and 12 bases at J, with 17 bases in the middle. The CDR3 extends over 14 amino acids. The CDR3 protein is CASSFGFKSVELFF. As DNA, the CDR3 is TGCGCCAGCAGCTTCGGGTTCAAGTCGGTGGAACTGTTTTTT. The entire variable domain, with the rest obtained from reference TRBV5-1 and TRBJ1-4, is as follows: KAGVTQTPRYLIKTRGQQVTLSCSPISGHRSVSWYQQTPGQGLQFLFEYFSETQRNKGNFPGRFSGRQFSNSRSEMNVSTLELGDSALYLCASSFGFKSVELFFGSGTQLSVL.

This chain uses TRBV28 with TRBJ2-7; possible D gene TRBD2, 6 bases. The CDR3 runs 13 residues. Germline V gene sequence: CDR1 MDHEN, CDR2 SYDVKM. The ends were cut back, 5 bases at V and 10 bases at J, with 18 bases in the middle. The CDR3 loop is CASSGGGPQEQYF. Here the CDR3 DNA reads TGTGCCAGCAGTGGGGGAGGCCCTCAGGAACAGTACTTC.